Presented here are 20 T cell receptor beta chains from one specimen sequenced in a study of T cells after yellow fever vaccination. Using its own MiXCR run on the 5' RACE reads, TCRdb lists one record per CDR3 protein. Of 150,000 to 200,000 distinct CDR3 sequences detected, 9.3% appear once; the ten largest clones hold roughly a third. This specimen was CD8+ T cells sorted from PBMCs, taken 45 days after the yellow fever booster vaccination. These receptor sequences come from a man between 18 and 29 years old who received the YFV17D yellow fever vaccine.

In this sample, this clonotype turned up a few times. V and J are TRBV4-1 and TRBJ1-5; tentatively, D is TRBD1 (5 bases). Germline V CDR1 and CDR2: MGHRA, YSYEKL. V shed 3 bases and J shed 11 bases, with 20 bases lying between them. This CDR3 comprises 15 residues. CDR3 DNA: TGCGCCAGCAGCCAGCAGGGACTGACGTCGATGGCCCAGCATTTT. It translates to CASSQQGLTSMAQHF.

This clonotype was counted many times. The V and J genes are TRBV24-1 and TRBJ2-1, with TRBD2 matching over 8 bases. Per the germline V gene, CDR1 is KGHDR and CDR2 is SFDVKD. V lost 5 bases and J lost 7; bases outside the gene matches: 6. The CDR3 totals 14 residues. The CDR3 DNA reads as TGTGCCACCAGTGGCGGGGGGTATAGGAATGAGCAGTTCTTC. Amino acid sequence: CATSGGGYRNEQFF.

This clonotype was counted only a few times. The rearrangement uses TRBV27 and TRBJ2-1; 9 nucleotides agree with TRBD2. Looked up from germline, CDR1 is MNHEY and CDR2 is SMNVEV (reference sequence). V was pared by 3 bases and J by 7 bases, with 7 bases of the junction left unmatched. This CDR3 has 15 amino acids. The CDR3 sequence: CASSLSSGGWNEQFF. In DNA, the CDR3 is TGTGCCAGCAGTTTGAGTAGCGGGGGTTGGAATGAGCAGTTCTTC.

This clonotype was found many times. The gene calls are TRBV4-3 and TRBJ2-3; D gene ambiguous. Germline V CDR1 and CDR2: LGHNA, YSLEER. The length of the CDR3 is 13 residues. V was shortened by 1 base and J by 0 bases, with 2 bases between the two germline ends. CDR3: CASSQVSTDTQYF. DNA for the CDR3: TGCGCCAGCAGCCAAGTCAGCACAGATACGCAGTATTTT.

This clonotype was detected a few times. CDR3 region: CASSYTANTEAFF. CDR3 DNA sequence: TGTGCCAGCAGCTATACAGCGAACACTGAAGCTTTCTTT. J is TRBJ1-1 and V is TRBV3-1; D unclear. Trimming took off 5 bases at V and 1 base at J, with 8 bases between the two ends. The CDR3 is made up of 13 amino acids. CDR1 is LGHDT and CDR2 is YNNKEL in the germline V gene (reference sequence).

This clonotype was seen at least ten times. The chain is built from TRBV4-3 and TRBJ2-1, with 7 bases identical to TRBD1. Germline values: CDR1 LGHNA, CDR2 YSLEER. J was trimmed by 4 bases and V by 6 bases; bases with no gene match: 9. There are 15 residues in the CDR3. The CDR3: CASRAGTASYNEQFF. Written as DNA, the CDR3 is TGCGCCAGCAGGGCCGGGACAGCGTCTTACAATGAGCAGTTCTTC.

Only a few counts were recorded for this clonotype. The chain combines TRBV29-1 with TRBJ2-7; 7 nucleotides align to TRBD1. The CDR3 has 14 residues. The ends lost 2 bases at V and 2 bases at J; junction bases unmatched: 6. Germline V gene data show CDR1 as SQVTM and CDR2 as ANQGSEA. CDR3: CSVENQGETYEQYF. CDR3 bases: TGCAGCGTTGAAAATCAGGGGGAGACCTACGAGCAGTACTTC.

This chain links TRBV7-9 with TRBJ2-6; the D gene is possibly TRBD2 (6 bases). Germline V gene data show CDR1 as SEHNR and CDR2 as FQNEAQ (reference sequence). Trimming took off 6 bases at V and 0 bases at J, with 15 bases between the two ends. This CDR3 has 17 amino acids. This CDR3 is CASRQRDGSSGANVLTF. CDR3 bases: TGTGCCAGCAGACAACGGGACGGGAGCTCTGGGGCCAACGTCCTGACTTTC.

This clonotype was seen only a few times. The J gene is TRBJ2-7, the V gene TRBV7-3; a weak D match, TRBD2 (6 bases). This CDR3 comprises 13 residues. With 1 base removed from V and 7 bases from J, the gap between germline ends came to 11 bases. Germline CDR1 SGHTA, CDR2 FQGTGA. The CDR3 is CASSLNSLAEQYF. CDR3 DNA sequence: TGTGCCAGCAGCTTAAACTCCCTAGCGGAGCAGTACTTC.

This clonotype was observed at least ten times. The rearrangement uses TRBV7-2 and TRBJ2-2; D may be TRBD2 (6 bases). Germline CDR1 is SGHTA and CDR2 is FQGNSA. V lost 3 bases to trimming and J lost 0 bases, with 8 bases between them. The CDR3 consists of 15 residues. CDR3: CASSFWDSNTGELFF. CDR3 DNA sequence: TGTGCCAGCAGCTTCTGGGACTCGAACACCGGGGAGCTGTTTTTT. The full variable domain, rest sourced from reference TRBV7-2 and TRBJ2-2, is GAGVSQSPSNKVTEKGKDVELRCDPISGHTALYWYRQSLGQGLEFLIYFQGNSAPDKSGLPSDRFSAERTGGSVSTLTIQRTQQEDSAVYLCASSFWDSNTGELFFGEGSRLTVL.

This chain links TRBV12-3 or TRBV12-4 with TRBJ1-1; the match to TRBD1 covers 9 bases. The CDR3 length is 15 residues. V lost 5 bases, J lost 0 bases, and 4 bases stayed unmatched. CDR3 protein: CASSPTGGLNTEAFF. Written as DNA, the CDR3 is TGTGCCAGCAGTCCCACAGGGGGCCTGAACACTGAAGCTTTCTTT.

The chain is built from TRBV20-1 and TRBJ2-1; 7 bases map to TRBD2. Germline-derived CDR1 and CDR2 are DFQATT and SNEGSKA (reference sequence). This CDR3 region has 13 residues. After removal of 6 bases from V and 0 bases from J, the junction contained 2 bases not matched to a gene. DNA of the CDR3: TGCAGTGCATGGGGGGGCTCCTACAATGAGCAGTTCTTC. It yields the protein CSAWGGSYNEQFF.

This rearrangement joins TRBV9 to TRBJ2-1; no definite D call. CDR3 length: 15 amino acids. The V gene lost 3 bases and the J gene lost 4 bases, with 14 bases spanning the gap. CDR1 is SGDLS and CDR2 is YYNGEE in the germline V gene. Written as DNA, the CDR3 is TGTGCCAGCAGCGAGAGCCCCGGGCGGTACAATGAGCAGTTCTTC. Its translation: CASSESPGRYNEQFF.

The chain joins TRBV15 to TRBJ2-7, with 8 positions matching TRBD1. V lost 1 base and J lost 1; bases outside the gene matches: 3. Germline values: CDR1 LNHNV, CDR2 YYDKDF (reference sequence). The CDR3 runs 15 residues. As DNA, the CDR3 is TGTGCCACCAGCAGAGTACGGACAGGGTCCTACGAGCAGTACTTC. Its translation: CATSRVRTGSYEQYF.

The chain carries TRBV27 and TRBJ2-1; possible D gene TRBD2, 6 bases. Germline V gene data show CDR1 as MNHEY and CDR2 as SMNVEV (reference sequence). The CDR3 extends over 13 amino acids. The V end was cut by 6 bases, the J end by 9 bases, with 15 bases between. This CDR3 reads CASSYNLGGEQFF. In DNA form, the CDR3 reads TGTGCCAGCAGCTACAATCTGGGAGGTGAGCAGTTCTTC.

This clonotype has a handful of counts. The rearrangement links TRBV5-1 to TRBJ2-7; perhaps D is TRBD1 or TRBD2 (5 bases each). Trimming left V 0 bases short and J 5 bases short, with 9 bases between. The V gene's germline CDR1 is SGHRS and CDR2 YFSETQ. The CDR3 has 13 residues. CDR3 nucleotides: TGCGCCAGCAGCTTGGGTCTGGGGGACGAGCAGTACTTC. This encodes CASSLGLGDEQYF.

In this sample, this clonotype turned up a few times. The rearrangement joins TRBV29-1 to TRBJ2-7; D gene uncertain. The CDR3 has 11 residues. Deletions cut 3 bases from V and 3 bases from J, with 6 bases between. In germline, CDR1 is SQVTM, CDR2 ANQGSEA. CDR3 coding DNA: TGCAGCGTTGAGTTCAGCTACGAGCAGTACTTC. Translated: CSVEFSYEQYF.

This clonotype was recorded many times. This chain joins TRBV4-2 and TRBJ2-5; TRBD2 agrees at 12 bases. Germline-derived CDR1 and CDR2 are LGHNA and YNFKEQ. The CDR3 is 19 amino acids. Germline trimming cut 5 bases from V and 3 bases from J; bases unmatched to any gene: 16. CDR3 protein: CASSYSRRLAGGREETQYF. In nucleotides, the CDR3 is TGTGCCAGCAGCTATTCGCGACGCCTAGCGGGGGGGCGGGAAGAGACCCAGTACTTC.

This clonotype came up a few times. The J gene is TRBJ1-1, the V gene TRBV4-1; D is possibly TRBD1 (5 bases). V dropped 4 bases and J dropped 5 bases, with 17 bases sitting between them. Per the germline V gene, CDR1 is MGHRA and CDR2 is YSYEKL. The CDR3 has 15 residues. CDR3 amino acids: CASSRRGGDGTEAFF. The CDR3 bases are TGCGCCAGCAGCCGTCGGGGGGGGGATGGGACTGAAGCTTTCTTT.

This clonotype was counted a few times. V usage is TRBV7-3 and J usage is TRBJ1-1; perhaps TRBD1 as D (6 bases). Trimming cost V 5 bases and J 3 bases, with 19 bases left between them. The CDR3 has 16 amino acids. Germline V gene sequence: CDR1 SGHTA, CDR2 FQGTGA. The CDR3 DNA follows: TGTGCCAGCAGCCCTCTCGGGGGGCGGGTAGACACTGAAGCTTTCTTT. Amino acids: CASSPLGGRVDTEAFF.